The rows below give T cell receptor beta chains drawn from one sample of a study of vaccination and CD4 T cells after COVID-19. One entry per CDR3 protein, called by TCRdb with MiXCR from the PCR reads. The table has fewer than 9,000 distinct CDR3 sequences, 73% seen once; the top ten hold 15% to 20%. These receptors have no identified antigens. Sequences were obtained from CD4+ T cells from blood, cultured in vitro. These receptors came from a human donor who had recovered from COVID-19. The CDR3 runs from the conserved cysteine through the conserved F or W.

length	V	J	CDR3
13	TRBV28	TRBJ1-1	CASGGGHNTEAFF
13	TRBV27	TRBJ1-2	CASRIGTSYGYTF
13	TRBV7-2	TRBJ1-1	CASSLTGNTEAFF
15	TRBV7-2	TRBJ1-6	CASSLRAWDNSPLHF
12	TRBV7-2	TRBJ1-5	CASSARGQPQHF
15	TRBV6-1	TRBJ2-1	CASNGGSGYYNEQFF
13	TRBV7-2	TRBJ2-2	CASSSGLPGELFF
15	TRBV27	TRBJ2-7	CASSPRTGNSYEQYF
12	TRBV29-1	TRBJ2-5	CSVRPNWGPQYF
13	TRBV20-1	TRBJ1-1	CSAQPPRPTEAFF
17	TRBV6-2/TRBV6-3	TRBJ2-5	CASSYFSGLAGGETQYF
13	TRBV7-9	TRBJ2-2	CASSLVYTGELFF
15	TRBV7-8	TRBJ1-5	CASSYRTGSNQPQHF
14	TRBV19	TRBJ2-7	CASSRDRGTYEQYF
12	TRBV11-3	TRBJ1-1	CASSFTGTEAFF
11	TRBV2	TRBJ2-3	CASSGVDTQYF
12	TRBV28	TRBJ1-2	CASREGARGYTF
15	TRBV7-9	TRBJ1-2	CASSPRTGGTYGYTF
13	TRBV20-1	TRBJ2-3	CSARDGFTDTQYF
12	TRBV24-1	TRBJ1-6	CATPAQDSPLHF
11	TRBV6-1	TRBJ2-7	CASSDSREQYF
14	TRBV30	TRBJ2-6	CACPRTSGANVLTF
15	TRBV7-2	TRBJ2-3	CASSSGLAGGNTQYF
16	TRBV9	TRBJ2-1	CASSVGSDISYNEQFF
15	TRBV19	TRBJ1-1	CASSVTGGSKTEAFF
14	TRBV7-2	TRBJ1-3	CASSFGGSGNTIYF
15	TRBV10-1	TRBJ2-1	CASSEKASGYNEQFF
13	TRBV6-4	TRBJ2-1	CASSRQGYGEQFF
17	TRBV6-2/TRBV6-3	TRBJ2-1	CASSYLHRGLLTNEQFF
13	TRBV20-1	TRBJ1-3	CSALRASGNTIYF
15	TRBV7-7	TRBJ2-2	CASSPREANTGELFF
16	TRBV15	TRBJ1-3	CATSRGLNDAGNTIYF
16	TRBV4-1	TRBJ2-7	CASSQPGQGGNYEQYF
15	TRBV4-3	TRBJ2-7	CASSQDLRTDYEQYF
14	TRBV19	TRBJ1-5	CARKGQGANQPQHF
14	TRBV7-2	TRBJ1-4	CASSFGAGGEKLFF
15	TRBV11-2	TRBJ1-5	CASSWSRGGNQPQHF
14	TRBV27	TRBJ2-3	CASSLYGVTDTQYF
14	TRBV24-1	TRBJ1-2	CATSDSTDTMGYTF
15	TRBV7-8	TRBJ1-2	CASSPWDRGNYGYTF
13	TRBV20-1	TRBJ2-7	CSADLAGADEQYF
13	TRBV20-1	TRBJ2-7	CSASNMGGAGAPF
13	TRBV24-1	TRBJ2-5	CAAGQGNLETQYF
12	TRBV6-2/TRBV6-3	TRBJ1-2	CASSDRNYGYTF
15	TRBV29-1	TRBJ2-5	CSVDEAGRRRETQYF
13	TRBV6-2/TRBV6-3	TRBJ1-6	CASSYGDNSPLHF
17	TRBV28	TRBJ1-5	CASSATGTKRGNQPQHF
13	TRBV28	TRBJ2-5	CASSYSGVETQYF
14	TRBV6-1	TRBJ1-6	CASRLDRVNSPLHF
15	TRBV28	TRBJ1-2	CASSPGTGANYGYTF
13	TRBV28	TRBJ2-2	CASSLPSLGELFF
18	TRBV7-2	TRBJ2-6	CASSPRTGQRSGANVLTF
14	TRBV18	TRBJ2-7	CASATGTGMGEQYF
13	TRBV6-1	TRBJ2-2	CARPGLGTGELFF
14	TRBV27	TRBJ1-5	CASSSRQVNQPQHF
15	TRBV20-1	TRBJ1-5	CSARDVQGGNQPQHF
13	TRBV29-1	TRBJ2-1	CRATEGARNEQFF
14	TRBV4-3	TRBJ1-5	CASSHTVKDQPQHF
11	TRBV7-9	TRBJ1-1	CASSLARKAFF
13	TRBV20-1	TRBJ1-1	CSGKDGGPREAFF